The 5 T cell receptor beta chains below all came from one sample that was sequenced in a study of T-cell memory formation after mild COVID-19. TCRdb reanalysed the 5' RACE reads using MiXCR and keeps one entry per CDR3 protein. The sample lists a few hundred thousand distinct CDR3 sequences; roughly a fifth were seen once. The material sequenced was PBMCs or a T cell subset sorted from them (not recorded which). The receptors were gathered from a young man who had mild COVID-19 (a few samples of this study predate the infection). Cell type and time point are not known.

This clonotype was observed a handful of times. This chain connects TRBV4-2 to TRBJ2-7, with 9 bases fitting TRBD2. Germline values: CDR1 LGHNA, CDR2 YNFKEQ. This CDR3 contains 19 residues. J gave up 0 bases and V 1 base, and 13 bases lay outside the gene matches. The CDR3 here is CASSQAETSGNIPSYEQYF. The CDR3 bases are TGTGCCAGCAGCCAAGCGGAGACTAGCGGCAACATCCCCTCCTACGAGCAGTACTTC.

This clonotype was counted only a few times. This chain connects TRBV4-3 to TRBJ1-2; perhaps TRBD1 as D (6 bases). Trimming took 0 bases from V and 3 from J, leaving 14 bases between them. CDR3 size: 16 residues. Germline V lookup: CDR1 LGHNA, CDR2 YSLEER. CDR3 sequence (DNA): TGCGCCAGCAGCCAAGATCCCACAGGGCAGGACTATGGCTACACCTTC. Translation gives CASSQDPTGQDYGYTF.

This clonotype appeared a few times. The chain carries TRBV27 and TRBJ1-1; possibly TRBD1 for D (5 bases). Germline CDR1 is MNHEY and CDR2 is SMNVEV (reference sequence). V lost 2 bases, J lost 4 bases, and 11 bases lay in between. The CDR3 consists of 14 residues. The CDR3 here is CASSLQGKGTEAFF. CDR3 nucleotide sequence: TGTGCCAGCAGTTTACAGGGAAAGGGCACTGAAGCTTTCTTT.

V is TRBV5-1 and J is TRBJ2-1; the match to TRBD2 covers 8 bases. V dropped 0 bases and J dropped 5; count of bases not matched to a gene: 4. CDR1 is SGHRS and CDR2 is YFSETQ in the germline V gene. This CDR3 region has 15 residues. CDR3 nucleotides: TGCGCCAGCAGCTTGGTCGCGGGGGGCAACAATGAGCAGTTCTTC. Its protein is CASSLVAGGNNEQFF.

The V gene is TRBV6-6, the J gene TRBJ1-5; 8 bases match TRBD1. The CDR3 has 16 residues. Germline values: CDR1 MNHNY, CDR2 SVGAGI (reference sequence). V was clipped by 0 bases and J by 6 bases; unmatched bases: 7. The CDR3 loop reads CASSYSQGAWSQPQHF. The CDR3 bases are TGTGCCAGCAGTTACTCTCAGGGGGCCTGGAGTCAGCCCCAGCATTTT.